Listed here are 5 T cell receptor beta chains from one sample, sequenced in a study of blood T cell repertoires in COVID-19. Repertoires were generated with immunoSEQ multiplex PCR, while TCRdb's copy carries only in-frame clones and drops some. The sample contains tens of thousands of clones, just under 80% of which appear only once. Sequences were obtained from peripheral blood. The origin of the receptors is a man in his 70s with COVID-19, enrolled during active disease.

The chain uses TRBV4-3 and TRBJ1-2, with D unclear. Germline V gives CDR1 LGHNA, CDR2 YSLEER. The V gene lost 0 bases and the J gene lost 1 base, with 9 bases spanning the gap. The length of the CDR3 is 15 residues. CDR3 in amino acids: CASSQESGINYGYTF. The CDR3 coding sequence is TGCGCCAGCAGCCAAGAATCAGGAATTAACTATGGCTACACCTTC.

V and J are TRBV21-1 and TRBJ2-7; the table's D call, TRBD1, has no DNA check behind it. TRBV21-1 is a listed pseudogene. There are 14 residues in the CDR3. The CDR3 DNA sequence: TGTGCCAGCAGCATCCGGGACAGGGGGTACGAGCAGTACTTC. It translates to CASSIRDRGYEQYF.

This rearrangement joins TRBV13 to TRBJ2-1; 9 positions agree with TRBD2. The CDR3 is made up of 13 amino acids. Trimming at V came to 6 bases and at J to 4 bases, leaving 1 base not matched to a gene. Germline CDR1 PRHDT, CDR2 FYEKMQ (reference sequence). CDR3 nucleotide sequence: TGTGCCAGCAGGACTAGCGGTTACAATGAGCAGTTCTTC. Translating gives CASRTSGYNEQFF.

J is TRBJ1-4 and V is TRBV6-6, with 8 bases identical to TRBD1. The CDR3 consists of 15 residues. Per germline, CDR1 MNHNY and CDR2 SVGAGI (reference sequence). V lost 7 bases and J lost 7; bases outside the gene matches: 11. CDR3 amino acids: CASTAGTGWIEKLFF. The CDR3 nucleotides read TGTGCCAGCACCGCCGGGACAGGATGGATTGAAAAACTGTTTTTT.

The genes are TRBV12-3 or TRBV12-4 and TRBJ1-5; D is undetermined. V was cut by 0 bases and J by 3 bases, with 3 bases left in between. The CDR3 runs to 13 residues. The CDR3 loop is CASSLAHNQPQHF. CDR3 coding DNA: TGTGCCAGCAGTTTAGCCCACAATCAGCCCCAGCATTTT.